This T cell receptor beta chain was identified during a study of blood T cells in healthy people across ages. V dropped 3 bases and J dropped 15 bases, with 24 bases sitting between them. Germline lookup yields CDR1 LGHNA and CDR2 YSLEER. CDR3 size: 15 residues. This clonotype was counted a few times. For the second PCR, which ran for about 7 to 11 cycles, a sample-barcoded 5' primer and a J-beta primer mix were used. TCRdb ran MiXCR on the 5' RACE reads and lists one entry per CDR3 protein. The sample records about 970,000 distinct CDR3 sequences, about 53% being singletons. The chain is built from TRBV4-3 and TRBJ2-1; D may be TRBD2 (8 bases). The clonotype was recovered from a woman aged 55-69 years in good health. The sample consisted of blood. The CDR3 DNA sequence: TGCGCCAGCAGCCAGGACAGGAACCTTGGCGGGAGGCTGTTCTTC. Translation gives CASSQDRNLGGRLFF.